This T cell receptor beta chain was documented in a study of blood T cell repertoires in COVID-19. At the level of the study: Sites across the United States, Italy and Spain contributed samples from acute and convalescent COVID-19. Sample material is recorded as cDNA or gDNA derived from T cells, B-cell-depleted T cells, or PBMCs.

As handled by the study authors: The assay estimated nucleated cells by amplifying reference gene primers. Some clones are missing from TCRdb's copy, which holds only in-frame ones; the method was immunoSEQ multiplex PCR. V and J calls and clone size follow that table, whereas D and trimming were derived from the DNA. The table has approximately 69,000 clones, less than 85% seen once; the top ten hold 22%. Germline CDR1 GTSNPN, CDR2 SVGIG (reference sequence). The ends lost 5 bases at V and 3 bases at J; junction bases unmatched: 9. The CDR3 has 14 amino acids. The sample taken for sequencing was peripheral blood. The receptor was isolated from a man between 60 and 75 years old with acute or convalescent COVID-19. V gene TRBV30 combines with J gene TRBJ1-1; 7 bases line up with TRBD1. CDR3 in DNA: TGTGCCTGGTGGAGACAGGGTAGAGACACTGAAGCTTTCTTT. This encodes CAWWRQGRDTEAFF.